A selection of T cell receptor beta chains follows, all from one sample in a study of molecular identifiers for immune sequencing clone quantification. In TCRdb, the PCR reads were re-called with MiXCR into one record per CDR3 protein. Of roughly 86,000 distinct CDR3 sequences listed, around 17% are singletons. Sequencing was performed on naive CD8+ T cells from blood, with Jurkat cell RNA spiked in. The source is a human donor in good health. Some libraries in this study had Jurkat cell RNA spiked in. Both conserved end residues are part of each CDR3. Each record gives: CDR3 protein, CDR3 DNA, CDR3 length, clone size, J gene, V gene, D gene. D genes are given only for firm matches. Rows may omit the clone size; those that give it use once, few, many or a size class.

CASSQVPVTDTQYF | TGCGCCAGCAGCCAAGTGCCAGTCACAGATACGCAGTATTTT | 14 | many | TRBJ2-3 | TRBV4-1 | -
CASSYSGLADTGELFF | TGTGCCAGCAGTTATTCGGGACTAGCGGACACCGGGGAGCTGTTTTTT | 16 | many | TRBJ2-2 | TRBV6-5 | TRBD2
CASSQDISSGSVIGHEQFF | TGCGCCAGCAGCCAAGATATCTCTAGCGGGAGTGTTATAGGCCATGAGCAGTTCTTC | 19 | many | TRBJ2-1 | TRBV4-3 | TRBD2
CASSMATRGVETQYF | TGTGCCAGTAGTATGGCGACCCGGGGGGTTGAGACCCAGTACTTC | 15 | many | TRBJ2-5 | TRBV19 | TRBD2
CASSQEPGLNQPQHF | TGCGCCAGCAGCCAAGAACCTGGGCTCAATCAGCCCCAGCATTTT | 15 | many | TRBJ1-5 | TRBV4-1 | -
CAWSRDNYEQYF | TGTGCCTGGAGCCGGGACAACTACGAGCAGTACTTC | 12 | - | TRBJ2-7 | TRBV30 | -
CTGSLPYPPPYEQYF | TGTACCGGCAGTTTACCCTATCCCCCGCCTTACGAGCAGTACTTC | 15 | once | TRBJ2-7 | TRBV28 | -
CASTQGQETQYF | TGTGCCAGCACACAGGGCCAAGAGACCCAGTACTTC | 12 | many | TRBJ2-5 | TRBV12-3/TRBV12-4 | -
CASSQDLLPAGQETQYF | TGCGCCAGCAGCCAAGATTTACTTCCGGCGGGACAAGAGACCCAGTACTTC | 17 | many | TRBJ2-5 | TRBV4-3 | -
CASSLAHGGYNEQFF | TGTGCCAGCAGCTTAGCCCACGGGGGGTACAATGAGCAGTTCTTC | 15 | many | TRBJ2-1 | TRBV7-6 | TRBD2
CASSPGVADYEQYF | TGTGCCAGTAGTCCCGGGGTAGCCGACTACGAGCAGTACTTC | 14 | many | TRBJ2-7 | TRBV19 | -
CASTIAGGPGEQFF | TGTGCCAGTACCATAGCGGGGGGGCCCGGTGAGCAGTTCTTC | 14 | few | TRBJ2-1 | TRBV19 | TRBD2
CASSLGLGQGWTEAFF | TGTGCCAGCAGCTTAGGGTTGGGACAGGGGTGGACTGAAGCTTTCTTT | 16 | - | TRBJ1-1 | TRBV7-9 | TRBD1
CSTETQYQETQYF | TGCAGTACAGAGACACAGTACCAAGAGACCCAGTACTTC | 13 | many | TRBJ2-5 | TRBV20-1 | -
CAQPIAGGPYEQYF | TGTGCCCAACCTATAGCGGGAGGGCCTTACGAGCAGTACTTC | 14 | many | TRBJ2-7 | TRBV28 | TRBD2
CASSQTGTYEQYF | TGTGCCAGCAGCCAGACAGGGACCTACGAGCAGTACTTC | 13 | many | TRBJ2-7 | TRBV3-1 | TRBD1
CASSGDRGHEQYF | TGTGCCAGCAGTGGGGACAGGGGGCACGAGCAGTACTTC | 13 | many | TRBJ2-7 | TRBV25-1 | TRBD1
CASGLDPSTQETQYF | TGTGCTAGTGGTTTGGACCCTTCGACCCAGGAGACCCAGTACTTC | 15 | many | TRBJ2-5 | TRBV12-5 | -
CASSSRLAGLEGGELFF | TGCGCCAGCAGCTCAAGACTAGCGGGGCTTGAGGGTGGGGAGCTGTTTTTT | 17 | many | TRBJ2-2 | TRBV4-3 | TRBD2
CASSFWVTGELFF | TGTGCCAGCAGTTTCTGGGTCACCGGGGAGCTGTTTTTT | 13 | many | TRBJ2-2 | TRBV27 | -
CASSPKGDRGLQTQYF | TGTGCCAGCAGCCCGAAGGGGGACAGGGGTTTGCAGACCCAGTACTTC | 16 | many | TRBJ2-5 | TRBV7-9 | TRBD1
CASSQNGQGGPYNEQFF | TGCGCCAGCAGCCAAAACGGCCAGGGAGGGCCCTACAATGAGCAGTTCTTC | 17 | many | TRBJ2-1 | TRBV4-3 | TRBD2
CASSSGSGANVLTF | TGTGCCAGCAGCTCAGGCTCTGGGGCCAACGTCCTGACTTTC | 14 | many | TRBJ2-6 | TRBV6-5 | -
CSARNLAGGLSTDTQYF | TGCAGTGCTAGAAACCTAGCGGGGGGACTAAGCACAGATACGCAGTATTTT | 17 | many | TRBJ2-3 | TRBV20-1 | TRBD2
CASSESARNTQYF | TGTGCCAGCAGTGAATCCGCCCGAAATACGCAGTATTTT | 13 | many | TRBJ2-3 | TRBV2 | -
CASSPWEGEFTDTQYF | TGTGCCAGCAGTCCATGGGAGGGGGAGTTCACAGATACGCAGTATTTT | 16 | many | TRBJ2-3 | TRBV12-3/TRBV12-4 | -
CASSSTGVYYEQYF | TGTGCCAGCAGCTCCACAGGGGTTTACTACGAGCAGTACTTC | 14 | many | TRBJ2-7 | TRBV7-9 | TRBD1
CASRTDSSYNEQFF | TGTGCCTCAAGAACCGACAGCTCCTACAATGAGCAGTTCTTC | 14 | many | TRBJ2-1 | TRBV28 | -